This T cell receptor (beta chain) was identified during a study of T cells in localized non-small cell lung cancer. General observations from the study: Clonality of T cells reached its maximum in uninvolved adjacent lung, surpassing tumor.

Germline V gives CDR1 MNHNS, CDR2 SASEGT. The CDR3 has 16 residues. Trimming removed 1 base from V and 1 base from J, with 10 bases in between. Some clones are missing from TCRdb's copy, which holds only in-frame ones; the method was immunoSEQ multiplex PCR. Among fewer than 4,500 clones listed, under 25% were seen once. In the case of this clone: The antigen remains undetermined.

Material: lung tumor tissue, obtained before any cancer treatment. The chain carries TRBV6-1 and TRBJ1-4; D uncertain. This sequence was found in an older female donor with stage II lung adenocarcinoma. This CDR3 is CASSEDGLGTNEKLFF. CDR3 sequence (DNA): TGTGCCAGCAGTGAAGACGGCCTTGGAACTAATGAAAAACTGTTTTTT.